One and the same sample provided the 9 T cell receptor beta chains below, sequenced in a study of naive and memory T cell subsets. An equimolar mix of two oligonucleotides served as the beta constant-region primer for TRBC1 and TRBC2. Ligated cDNA was amplified by four rounds of PCR with nested alpha and beta constant-region primers and SP2. TCRdb analysed the UMI-ligation and nested PCR reads with MiXCR anew, one entry per CDR3 protein. Here the sample spans under 150,000 distinct CDR3 sequences, more than 15% being singletons. For these TCRs, the target antigens are not known. Study-level results: Possibly reflecting memory cells re-expressing CD45RA, a few larger clonotypes occurred in naive repertoires, especially CD8.

What was sequenced was naive CD8+ T cells from blood. Source of these receptors: a human donor in good health.

This clonotype was counted between two and nine times. This chain joins TRBV6-2 or TRBV6-3 and TRBJ2-1; possibly TRBD2 for D (6 bases). Germline V gene sequence: CDR1 MNHEY, CDR2 SVGEGT. The CDR3 spans 14 residues. The germline V and J ends were trimmed by 6 bases and 8 bases, with 17 bases remaining between them. For the CDR3, the DNA is TGTGCCAGCAGCACTCGACTAGGTGCCGATGAGCAGTTCTTC. Protein: CASSTRLGADEQFF.

V and J are TRBV5-6 and TRBJ2-1; possible D gene TRBD2, 5 bases. The length of the CDR3 is 14 residues. The V gene's germline CDR1 is SGHDT and CDR2 YYEEEE. Trimming shortened V by 3 bases and J by 2 bases, and 9 bases separated the two germline ends. CDR3 residues: CASSYLAAYNEQFF. The CDR3 DNA follows: TGTGCCAGCAGCTATCTAGCTGCCTACAATGAGCAGTTCTTC.

The chain recombines TRBV11-2 with TRBJ2-1; no firm D call. With 1 base removed from V and 1 base from J, the gap between germline ends came to 11 bases. CDR1 and CDR2 (germline): SGHAT, FQNNGV. The CDR3 is 16 residues long. DNA of the CDR3: TGTGCCAGCAGCTTAGGTTCGGGCCCTTCCTACAATGAGCAGTTCTTC. Translated: CASSLGSGPSYNEQFF.

The sample holds a few counts of this clonotype. This chain uses TRBV28 with TRBJ1-1, with D hard to call. The ends were cut back, 10 bases at V and 5 bases at J, with 14 bases in the middle. This CDR3 comprises 12 residues. Per the germline V gene, CDR1 is MDHEN and CDR2 is SYDVKM. CDR3 region: CATKEEFTEAFF. The DNA for the CDR3 is TGTGCCACGAAAGAGGAGTTTACTGAAGCTTTCTTT.

This clonotype was counted between two and nine times. The chain has TRBV7-9 and TRBJ2-7, with TRBD2 as a possible D gene (6 bases). Germline assignment: CDR1 SEHNR and CDR2 FQNEAQ (reference sequence). The CDR3 runs 16 residues. Trimming stripped 4 bases from V and 1 base from J, with 17 bases between. The CDR3 is CASSSGRLVRSYEQYF. The CDR3 region has the DNA TGTGCCAGCAGCTCGGGGCGACTAGTCCGGTCCTACGAGCAGTACTTC.

This clonotype was seen more than once but under ten times. The chain couples TRBV5-1 to TRBJ2-1; D perhaps matches TRBD2 (5 bases). CDR1 and CDR2 (germline): SGHRS, YFSETQ. The CDR3 sequence is 16 residues long. V dropped 0 bases and J dropped 4 bases, with 14 bases sitting between them. The CDR3 protein is CASSLVERRTYNEQFF. The CDR3 nucleotides read TGCGCCAGCAGCTTGGTGGAGCGGAGAACATACAATGAGCAGTTCTTC.

This clonotype turned up a few times. This rearrangement joins TRBV5-4 to TRBJ1-1; D may be TRBD1 (6 bases). Looked up from germline, CDR1 is SGHNT and CDR2 is YYREEE (reference sequence). The CDR3 is 13 amino acids. The CDR3 bases are TGTGCAGCGGCAGGGGCCATGAACACTGAAGCTTTCTTT. Translation gives CAAAGAMNTEAFF. The complete variable domain, with remaining parts taken from reference TRBV5-4 and TRBJ1-1, reads ETGVTQSPTHLIKTRGQQVTLRCSSQSGHNTVSWYQQALGQGPQFIFQYYREEENGRGNFPPRFSGLQFPNYSSELNVNALELDDSALYLCAAAGAMNTEAFFGQGTRLTVV.

The rearrangement links TRBV7-2 to TRBJ1-1, with TRBD1 as a possible D gene (5 bases). CDR3 size: 13 residues. Germline CDR1 SGHTA, CDR2 FQGNSA. With 5 bases removed from V and 5 bases from J, the gap between germline ends came to 12 bases. CDR3 sequence: CASSLGWGTEAFF. The CDR3 DNA reads as TGTGCCAGCAGCCTGGGGTGGGGGACTGAAGCTTTCTTT.

This clonotype was seen ten or more times. This chain uses TRBV20-1 with TRBJ2-5; possibly TRBD2 for D (6 bases). Germline CDR1 reads DFQATT; CDR2 reads SNEGSKA (reference sequence). The CDR3 sequence is 15 residues long. Trimming stripped 0 bases from V and 2 bases from J, with 13 bases between. DNA for the CDR3: TGCAGTGCTAGAGATTGGAGGGCAGGACAAGAGACCCAGTACTTC. Its protein is CSARDWRAGQETQYF.